These 18 T cell receptor beta chains share one sample of origin, sequenced in a study of T cell responses to AZD1222 COVID-19 vaccine. Assay used: immunoSEQ multiplex PCR; TCRdb lists only in-frame clones, some missing. The sample has 200,000 or so clones, roughly 93% seen once. The starting material was peripheral blood, obtained on day 0 of AZD1222 vaccination. Source of these receptors: an adult in good health.

CDR3 protein: CASRLAGGLYNEQFF. DNA for the CDR3: TGTGCCAGCAGATTAGCGGGAGGGCTCTACAATGAGCAGTTCTTC. The chain combines TRBV28 with TRBJ2-1; TRBD2 aligns across 11 bases. The germline gives CDR1 MDHEN, CDR2 SYDVKM. This CDR3 spans 15 amino acids. The trim removed 6 bases at V and 3 bases at J, leaving 4 bases unmatched.

The CDR3 reads CASSRIGLAGQTQYF. As DNA, the CDR3 is TGTGCCAGCAGTCGAATCGGACTAGCGGGACAGACCCAGTACTTC. The V gene is TRBV13, the J gene TRBJ2-5, with 12 nucleotides matching TRBD2. The junction had 8 bases not matched to a gene; V was cut back by 6 bases and J by 6 bases. CDR3 length: 15 residues. Germline V gene data show CDR1 as PRHDT and CDR2 as FYEKMQ (reference sequence).

Comment on this clone: The junction differs from germline at one of its ends, possibly a read error. The V gene is TRBV7-9, the J gene TRBJ2-2; tentative D call: TRBD2 (6 bases). From germline, CDR1 is SEHNR and CDR2 FQNEAQ (reference sequence). This CDR3 comprises 14 residues. CDR3 coding DNA: TGTGCCAGCAACTTAGCGGCCAACACCGGGGAGCTGTTTTTT. It yields the protein CASNLAANTGELFF. Full variable domain (outside the CDR3, taken from reference TRBV7-9 and TRBJ2-2): DTGVSQNPRHKITKRGQNVTFRCDPISEHNRLYWYRQTLGQGPEFLTYFQNEAQLEKSRLLSDRFSAERPKGSFSTLEIQRTEQGDSAMYLCASNLAANTGELFFGEGSRLTVL.

The rearrangement links TRBV6-6 to TRBJ1-4; D call uncertain. Germline assignment: CDR1 MNHNY and CDR2 SVGAGI (reference sequence). The CDR3 runs 14 residues. The V end was cut by 2 bases, the J end by 6 bases, with 10 bases between. CDR3 residues: CASSYPQAHEKLFF. Here the CDR3 DNA reads TGTGCCAGCAGTTACCCCCAGGCACATGAAAAACTGTTTTTT.

The chain combines TRBV27 with TRBJ2-1, with 11 bases matching TRBD2. The V gene end was trimmed by 5 bases and the J gene end by 3 bases; junction bases not matched to a gene: 9. The CDR3 consists of 17 residues. Germline V gene data show CDR1 as MNHEY and CDR2 as SMNVEV (reference sequence). This chain's CDR3 is CASSPTSGSIVYNEQFF. CDR3 bases: TGTGCCAGCAGTCCAACTAGCGGGAGCATTGTCTACAATGAGCAGTTCTTC.

This rearrangement joins TRBV28 to TRBJ2-7; no clear D gene. With 5 bases removed from V and 5 bases from J, the gap between germline ends came to 13 bases. Germline-derived CDR1 and CDR2 are MDHEN and SYDVKM. The CDR3 length is 13 residues. This chain's CDR3 is CASSLQVVHEQYF. Written as DNA, the CDR3 is TGTGCCAGCAGTCTTCAAGTGGTCCACGAGCAGTACTTC. Supplemented by reference TRBV28 and TRBJ2-7, the full variable domain reads DVKVTQSSRYLVKRTGEKVFLECVQDMDHENMFWYRQDPGLGLRLIYFSYDVKMKEKGDIPEGYSVSREKKERFSLILESASTNQTSMYLCASSLQVVHEQYFGPGTRLTVT.

In this sample, this clone turned up once. The chain carries TRBV2 and TRBJ2-5; D not certain. The CDR3 contains 14 residues. Germline V gene data show CDR1 as SNHLY and CDR2 as FYNNEI. V was clipped by 6 bases and J by 6 bases, with 17 bases between them. CDR3 sequence: CASSVGNRKQTQYF. The CDR3 DNA reads as TGTGCCAGCAGCGTAGGGAACCGAAAACAGACCCAGTACTTC.

The chain carries TRBV6-4 and TRBJ1-4, with D uncertain. V was clipped by 6 bases and J by 7 bases, with 12 bases between them. This CDR3 has 13 amino acids. Germline V gene data show CDR1 as MRHNA and CDR2 as SNTAGT. CDR3 DNA sequence: TGTGCCAGCAGCCCAAGGTTGGGTGAAAAACTGTTTTTT. This gives the protein CASSPRLGEKLFF.

The V and J genes are TRBV25-1 and TRBJ1-4; D is ambiguous. This CDR3 region has 16 residues. V lost 4 bases and J lost 0, with 12 bases in between. CDR1 is MGHDK and CDR2 is SYGVNS in the germline V gene. The DNA for the CDR3 is TGTGCCAGCAGTGGTTTCGGTTCGTCAACTAATGAAAAACTGTTTTTT. This gives the protein CASSGFGSSTNEKLFF.

The rearrangement joins TRBV10-3 to TRBJ2-7, with 10 bases matching TRBD2. Germline V lookup: CDR1 ENHRY, CDR2 SYGVKD. The V and J ends lost 4 bases and 5 bases, in that order; junction bases with no gene match: 11. CDR3 length: 16 amino acids. CDR3 in DNA: TGTGCCATCAGTGGGACTAGCGGCGGGTCACTGGACGAGCAGTACTTC. This codes for CAISGTSGGSLDEQYF.

This chain links TRBV7-2 with TRBJ1-1; 9 nucleotides line up with TRBD1. This CDR3 spans 15 amino acids. Per germline, CDR1 SGHTA and CDR2 FQGNSA. Trimming removed 8 bases from V and 5 bases from J; junction bases left unmatched: 12. CDR3 in amino acids: CASATEQGAGTEAFF. CDR3 nucleotide sequence: TGTGCCAGCGCCACAGAACAGGGGGCAGGGACTGAAGCTTTCTTT. The full variable domain, in which reference TRBV7-2 and TRBJ1-1 provide the parts outside the CDR3, is GAGVSQSPSNKVTEKGKDVELRCDPISGHTALYWYRQSLGQGLEFLIYFQGNSAPDKSGLPSDRFSAERTGGSVSTLTIQRTQQEDSAVYLCASATEQGAGTEAFFGQGTRLTVV.

Regarding this clone: The same CDR3 arises from other DNA sequences in this sample as well. This chain links TRBV7-9 with TRBJ1-2; D gene unclear. CDR1 and CDR2 (germline): SEHNR, FQNEAQ (reference sequence). The CDR3 covers 12 residues. The germline V and J ends were trimmed by 5 bases and 2 bases, with 6 bases remaining between them. The CDR3 spells CASSRNNYGYTF. The DNA of the CDR3 is TGTGCCAGCAGCCGGAACAACTATGGCTACACCTTC.

This clone has only one observation. The chain has TRBV18 and TRBJ2-7; D is possibly TRBD1 (5 bases). Germline V gene lookup returns CDR1 KGHSH and CDR2 LQKENI. The V end was cut by 6 bases, the J end by 7 bases, with 19 bases between. The CDR3 covers 14 residues. CDR3 coding DNA: TGTGCCAGCTCCCCTAATGGGGCCCAGGGAGAGCAGTACTTC. Amino acid sequence: CASSPNGAQGEQYF.

V usage is TRBV28 and J usage is TRBJ2-7; 7 nucleotides align to TRBD1. CDR1 MDHEN and CDR2 SYDVKM come from the germline V gene. The CDR3 loop spans 14 amino acids. V dropped 6 bases and J dropped 0; count of bases not matched to a gene: 5. DNA of the CDR3: TGTGCCAGCAGAATGACAGGGCCCTCCTACGAGCAGTACTTC. As protein: CASRMTGPSYEQYF.

The chain recombines TRBV11-2 with TRBJ1-1, with D tentatively TRBD1 (6 bases). CDR1 and CDR2 from the germline V gene are SGHAT and FQNNGV. V dropped 5 bases and J dropped 0 bases, with 10 bases sitting between them. CDR3 length: 14 residues. The DNA for the CDR3 is TGTGCCAGCAGCCGGACAGAAATGAACACTGAAGCTTTCTTT. Its translation is CASSRTEMNTEAFF.

The gene calls are TRBV14 and TRBJ1-1; no clear D. Germline V CDR1 and CDR2: SGHDN, FVKESK. V was shortened by 1 base and J by 2 bases, with 11 bases between the two germline ends. This CDR3 comprises 15 residues. CDR3 nucleotide sequence: TGTGCCAGCAGCCAAGCGAAAAGGGTTAACACTGAAGCTTTCTTT. Its protein product is CASSQAKRVNTEAFF.

The gene calls are TRBV10-1 and TRBJ2-3; D remains unclear. The CDR3 loop spans 15 amino acids. V shed 6 bases and J shed 0 bases, with 13 bases lying between them. Germline CDR1 is WNHNN and CDR2 is SYGVQD (reference sequence). The CDR3 DNA is TGCGCCAGCAGCGATATCGCGGCTAGCACAGATACGCAGTATTTT. Its translation is CASSDIAASTDTQYF.

The chain combines TRBV5-8 with TRBJ1-5, with D perhaps matching TRBD1 (6 bases). Germline CDR1 and CDR2: SGHTS and YDEGEE. V was pared by 0 bases and J by 7 bases, with 14 bases between. The CDR3 totals 15 residues. CDR3 sequence: CASSLGDTRGQPQHF. The CDR3 DNA sequence: TGTGCCAGCAGCTTGGGGGACACCCGTGGGCAGCCCCAGCATTTT. The whole variable domain, remainder taken from reference TRBV5-8 and TRBJ1-5, is EAGVTQSPTHLIKTRGQQATLRCSPISGHTSVYWYQQALGLGLQFLLWYDEGEERNRGNFPPRFSGRQFPNYSSELNVNALELEDSALYLCASSLGDTRGQPQHFGDGTRLSIL.